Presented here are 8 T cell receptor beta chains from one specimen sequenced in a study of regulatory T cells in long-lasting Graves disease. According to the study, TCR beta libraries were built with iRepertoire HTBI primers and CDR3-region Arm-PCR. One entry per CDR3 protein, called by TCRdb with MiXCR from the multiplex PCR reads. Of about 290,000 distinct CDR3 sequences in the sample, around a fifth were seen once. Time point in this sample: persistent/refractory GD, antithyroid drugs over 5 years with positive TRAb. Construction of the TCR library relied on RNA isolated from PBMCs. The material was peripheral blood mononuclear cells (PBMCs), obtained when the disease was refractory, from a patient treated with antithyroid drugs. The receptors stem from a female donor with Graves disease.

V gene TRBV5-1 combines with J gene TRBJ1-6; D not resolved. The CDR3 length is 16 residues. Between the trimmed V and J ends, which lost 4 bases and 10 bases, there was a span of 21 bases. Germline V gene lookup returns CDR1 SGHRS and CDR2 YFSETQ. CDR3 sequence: CASSVAAGNKGSPLHF. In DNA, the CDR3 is TGCGCCAGCAGCGTGGCGGCGGGAAATAAAGGATCACCCCTCCACTTT.

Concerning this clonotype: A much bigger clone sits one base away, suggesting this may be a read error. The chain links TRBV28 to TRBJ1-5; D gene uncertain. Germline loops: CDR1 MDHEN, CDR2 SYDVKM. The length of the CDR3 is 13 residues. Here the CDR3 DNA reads TGTGCCAGCAGTTTATACGGCAATCGGCCCCAGCATTTT. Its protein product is CASSLYGNRPQHF.

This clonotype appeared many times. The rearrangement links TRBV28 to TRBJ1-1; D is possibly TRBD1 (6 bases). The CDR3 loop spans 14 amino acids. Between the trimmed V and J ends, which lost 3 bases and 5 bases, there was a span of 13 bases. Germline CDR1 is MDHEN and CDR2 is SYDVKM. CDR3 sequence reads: CASSFRTDETEAFF. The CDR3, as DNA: TGTGCCAGCAGTTTTCGGACAGACGAAACTGAAGCTTTCTTT.

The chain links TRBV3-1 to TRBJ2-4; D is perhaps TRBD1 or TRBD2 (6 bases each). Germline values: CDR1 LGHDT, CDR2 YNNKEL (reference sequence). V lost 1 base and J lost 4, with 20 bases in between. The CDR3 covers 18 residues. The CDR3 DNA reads TGTGCCAGCAGCCAAGGACGAGTCGGGGGCGCGGGGAAAAACATTCAGTACTTC. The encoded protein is CASSQGRVGGAGKNIQYF.

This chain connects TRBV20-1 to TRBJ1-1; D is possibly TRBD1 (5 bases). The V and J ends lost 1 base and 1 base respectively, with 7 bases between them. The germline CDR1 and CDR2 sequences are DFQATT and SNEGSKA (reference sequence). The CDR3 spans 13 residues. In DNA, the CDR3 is TGCAGTGCTAGAGGGGGGGGGAACACTGAAGCTTTCTTT. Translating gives CSARGGGNTEAFF.

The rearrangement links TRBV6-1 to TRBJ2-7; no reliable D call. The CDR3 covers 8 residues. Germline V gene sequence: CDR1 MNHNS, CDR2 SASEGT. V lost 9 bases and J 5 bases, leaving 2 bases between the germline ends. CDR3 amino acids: CARHEQYF. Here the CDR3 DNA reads TGTGCCAGACACGAGCAGTACTTC.

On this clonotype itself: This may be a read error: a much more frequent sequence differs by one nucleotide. The CDR3 region has the DNA TGTGCCAGCAGCTCCGACAGGGGTTACACCGGGGAGCTGTTTTTT. It is translated as CASSSDRGYTGELFF. This chain links TRBV28 with TRBJ2-2; 8 bases are a match to TRBD1. V was clipped by 6 bases and J by 3 bases; unmatched bases: 6. The CDR3 contains 15 residues. Germline V gene sequence: CDR1 MDHEN, CDR2 SYDVKM.

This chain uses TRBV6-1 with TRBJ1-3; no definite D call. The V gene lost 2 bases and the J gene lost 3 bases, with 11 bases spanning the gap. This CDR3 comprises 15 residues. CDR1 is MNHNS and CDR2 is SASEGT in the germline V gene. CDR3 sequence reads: CASSENTVFGNTIYF. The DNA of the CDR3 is TGTGCCAGCAGTGAAAACACCGTCTTTGGAAACACCATATATTTT.